The rows below give T cell receptor beta chains drawn from one sample of a study of T cells in Graves' hyperthyroidism and ophthalmopathy. Each CDR3 protein is one row after TCRdb ran MiXCR on the multiplex PCR reads. The data show about 720,000 distinct CDR3 sequences, over 15% seen once. The sequenced sample consisted of blood. These receptors originate from a man aged 18-30 years with Graves' hyperthyroidism. Each CDR3 is given with its conserved first and last residue. D genes are given only for firm matches. For some rows the clone size is stated as once, few or many, or as a class when expanded; others skip it.

J gene | V gene | D gene | clone size | CDR3 protein | CDR3 DNA
TRBJ2-1 | TRBV15 | TRBD1 | NA | CATSSLHRGERFF | TGTGCCACCAGCAGCCTTCACAGGGGTGAACGGTTCTTC
TRBJ2-7 | TRBV6-1 | NA | many | CASSESPRPGAVAYEQYF | TGTGCCAGCAGTGAATCTCCGCGTCCGGGGGCCGTCGCCTACGAGCAGTACTTC
TRBJ2-7 | TRBV5-1 | NA | few | CASSNRKGYEQYF | TGCGCCAGCAGCAACAGAAAAGGCTACGAGCAGTACTTC
TRBJ1-1 | TRBV5-1 | TRBD1 | few | CASSLRDRVTEAFF | TGCGCCAGCAGCTTGCGGGACAGGGTTACTGAAGCTTTCTTT
TRBJ2-7 | TRBV18 | NA | many | CASSPLLLGGYEQYF | TGTGCCAGCTCACCACTGCTCCTCGGGGGCTACGAGCAGTACTTC
TRBJ2-1 | TRBV6-1 | TRBD1 | few | CASRPRQGANEQFF | TGTGCCAGCAGGCCGAGACAGGGGGCCAATGAGCAGTTCTTC
TRBJ2-4 | TRBV18 | NA | many | CASSPLPPRGGEGIQYF | TGTGCCAGCTCACCACTTCCCCCCAGGGGAGGGGAAGGCATTCAGTACTTC
TRBJ2-7 | TRBV20-1 | TRBD2 | few | CSARDRTSGSREQYF | TGCAGTGCTAGAGACCGGACTAGCGGGAGTCGCGAGCAGTACTTC
TRBJ1-3 | TRBV18 | NA | NA | CASSLNQGGSGNTIYF | TGTGCCAGCTCACTCAATCAGGGCGGCTCTGGAAACACCATATATTTT
TRBJ2-2 | TRBV30 | TRBD1 | many | CAGPGTGGGELFF | TGTGCCGGACCCGGGACAGGGGGCGGGGAGCTGTTTTTT
TRBJ1-1 | TRBV28 | NA | many | CASSLLGSEAFF | TGTGCCAGCAGTTTATTGGGATCTGAAGCTTTCTTT
TRBJ2-7 | TRBV20-1 | TRBD2 | many | CSASLAGGPYEQYF | TGCAGTGCATCACTAGCGGGAGGGCCCTACGAGCAGTACTTC
TRBJ2-7 | TRBV3-1 | TRBD1 | NA | CASSQGTLGQGASEQYF | TGTGCCAGCAGCCAAGGGACTCTGGGACAGGGCGCTTCCGAGCAGTACTTC
TRBJ2-1 | TRBV18 | NA | many | CASSPLWVPGGNEQFF | TGTGCCAGCTCACCGCTTTGGGTTCCAGGCGGCAATGAGCAGTTCTTC
TRBJ1-2 | TRBV5-5 | NA | few | CASSAWGGTPRGYGYTF | TGTGCCAGCAGCGCTTGGGGCGGGACACCGAGGGGCTATGGCTACACCTTC
TRBJ1-1 | TRBV27 | NA | NA | CASSLITNTEAFF | TGTGCCAGCAGTTTAATTACGAACACTGAAGCTTTCTTT
TRBJ2-3 | TRBV12-5 | NA | NA | CASGWGSREAQYF | TGTGCTAGTGGTTGGGGCAGCAGGGAGGCGCAGTATTTT
TRBJ2-1 | TRBV28 | NA | many | CASSSTGQGRYNEQFF | TGTGCCAGCAGTTCCACGGGACAAGGGAGGTACAATGAGCAGTTCTTC
TRBJ2-2 | TRBV28 | NA | few | CASSFVSGTGELFF | TGTGCCAGCAGTTTTGTAAGCGGCACCGGGGAGCTGTTTTTT
TRBJ2-1 | TRBV7-2 | TRBD2 | many | CASSLWPGLDGQFF | TGTGCCAGCAGCTTATGGCCGGGACTAGACGGGCAGTTCTTC
TRBJ2-1 | TRBV5-1 | NA | many | CASHTGSSYNEQFF | TGCGCCAGCCACACCGGTAGCTCCTACAATGAGCAGTTCTTC
TRBJ2-2 | TRBV5-1 | TRBD1 | many | CASSLAGTGTGELFF | TGCGCCAGCAGCTTGGCTGGGACAGGCACCGGGGAGCTGTTTTTT
TRBJ2-7 | TRBV20-1 | NA | many | CSARDMGVEQYF | TGCAGTGCTAGAGATATGGGGGTCGAGCAGTACTTC
TRBJ1-1 | TRBV5-1 | TRBD1 | NA | CASSLPRTGAFETEAFF | TGCGCCAGCAGCTTGCCCCGGACAGGGGCATTCGAGACTGAAGCTTTCTTT
TRBJ2-5 | TRBV11-3 | NA | many | CASSLDVSLQETQYF | TGTGCCAGCAGCTTAGATGTGAGCCTCCAAGAGACCCAGTACTTC
TRBJ1-5 | TRBV2 | NA | few | CASSYREPRRQPQHF | TGTGCCAGCAGTTACAGGGAGCCCCGGCGGCAGCCCCAGCATTTT
TRBJ2-2 | TRBV3-1 | NA | many | CASSQIATGELFF | TGTGCCAGCAGCCAGATAGCCACCGGGGAGCTGTTTTTT
TRBJ2-7 | TRBV7-2 | TRBD2 | NA | CASSAASGAYEQYF | TGTGCCAGCAGCGCCGCTAGCGGAGCCTACGAGCAGTACTTC
TRBJ2-7 | TRBV2 | TRBD2 | many | CASIPTSGTYYEQYF | TGTGCCAGCATCCCTACTAGCGGAACTTATTACGAGCAGTACTTC
TRBJ2-5 | TRBV7-2 | TRBD2 | many | CASSSGLVGTQYF | TGTGCCAGCAGCTCGGGACTAGTGGGGACCCAGTACTTC
TRBJ2-7 | TRBV7-9 | NA | many | CASSLNLGSYEQYF | TGTGCCAGCAGCTTAAACCTGGGATCCTACGAGCAGTACTTC
TRBJ2-1 | TRBV29-1 | TRBD2 | few | CSVVYPPSGRDNEQFF | TGCAGCGTCGTCTACCCCCCTAGCGGGAGGGACAATGAGCAGTTCTTC
TRBJ2-7 | TRBV7-2 | NA | few | CASSLRVQYEQYF | TGTGCCAGCAGCTTGAGGGTTCAGTACGAGCAGTACTTC
TRBJ2-5 | TRBV14 | TRBD2 | few | CASSQGLAGWETQYF | TGTGCCAGCAGCCAAGGGTTAGCGGGATGGGAGACCCAGTACTTC
TRBJ2-7 | TRBV9 | TRBD1 | NA | CASSVSGDRGREQYF | TGTGCCAGCAGCGTGTCCGGTGACAGGGGGCGAGAGCAGTACTTC
TRBJ2-1 | TRBV20-1 | TRBD2 | many | CSARGTSGSNEQFF | TGCAGTGCTAGAGGGACTAGCGGGAGCAATGAGCAGTTCTTC
TRBJ2-7 | TRBV20-1 | TRBD2 | NA | CSAREGGRYEQYF | TGCAGTGCTAGAGAGGGCGGGAGGTACGAGCAGTACTTC
TRBJ2-1 | TRBV29-1 | NA | few | CSVAGLPSNEQFF | TGCAGCGTCGCGGGACTCCCTTCCAATGAGCAGTTCTTC
TRBJ1-5 | TRBV7-8 | NA | many | CASSRVSNQPQHF | TGTGCCAGCAGCCGCGTCAGCAATCAGCCCCAGCATTTT
TRBJ2-5 | TRBV28 | NA | many | CASIPSWQYAEETQYF | TGTGCCAGCATTCCGAGCTGGCAGTACGCCGAAGAGACCCAGTACTTC
TRBJ2-1 | TRBV2 | TRBD2 | many | CASPTSGRPNEQFF | TGTGCCAGCCCGACTAGCGGGAGGCCGAATGAGCAGTTCTTC
TRBJ1-1 | TRBV19 | NA | NA | CASSINRWGLNTEAFF | TGTGCCAGTAGTATAAACCGGTGGGGCCTGAACACTGAAGCTTTCTTT
TRBJ2-3 | TRBV29-1 | TRBD2 | few | CSVDGGESSSTDTQYF | TGCAGCGTTGACGGGGGGGAGAGCTCTAGCACAGATACGCAGTATTTT
TRBJ2-4 | TRBV12-3/TRBV12-4 | NA | NA | CASSLEGRSRNIQYF | TGTGCCAGCAGTTTAGAGGGACGCTCCAGAAACATTCAGTACTTC
TRBJ2-5 | TRBV20-1 | NA | many | CSAHIQETQYF | TGCAGTGCCCACATCCAAGAGACCCAGTACTTC
TRBJ2-2 | TRBV7-3 | NA | many | CASSLTSQTGELFF | TGTGCCAGCAGCTTAACGTCGCAAACCGGGGAGCTGTTTTTT